This is a list of T cell receptor beta chains from one sample in a study of T-cell memory formation after mild COVID-19. One entry per CDR3 protein, called by TCRdb with MiXCR from the 5' RACE reads. The sample carries roughly 89,000 distinct CDR3 sequences, less than 15% recorded once. Source material: PBMCs or a T cell subset sorted from them (not recorded which). These TCRs come from an adult woman who had mild COVID-19 (a few samples of this study predate the infection). Cell type and time point are not known. Each CDR3 is given with its conserved first and last residue. The D gene is left open where the match is weak. Clone size is shown for a subset of rows, as once, few, many or a class of expanded clone.

j_call | clone_size | v_call | d_call | cdr3_nt | cdr3_aa
TRBJ2-1 | NA | TRBV29-1 | TRBD2 | TGCAGCGTTGCCCTAGCGGGACCGGCGGATGAGCAGTTCTTC | CSVALAGPADEQFF
TRBJ1-1 | NA | TRBV7-9 | NA | TGTGCCAGCAGTTTCGTTGCAGGAGGGGGCACTGAAGCTTTCTTT | CASSFVAGGGTEAFF
TRBJ2-7 | NA | TRBV20-1 | NA | TGCAGTGCTAGAGCCACAGGGACCCCCTACTACGAGCAGTACTTC | CSARATGTPYYEQYF
TRBJ1-3 | NA | TRBV3-1 | TRBD1 | TGTGCCAGCAGCCCGACAGGGTTAGGAAACACCATATATTTT | CASSPTGLGNTIYF
TRBJ2-7 | many | TRBV25-1 | NA | TGTGCCAGCAGTCCACCCAGTCAAGTCTACGAGCAGTACTTC | CASSPPSQVYEQYF
TRBJ2-3 | many | TRBV5-1 | NA | TGCGCCAGCATTCCAGCAGACACAGATACGCAGTATTTT | CASIPADTDTQYF
TRBJ2-7 | few | TRBV7-9 | TRBD1 | TGTGCCAGCAGCGAGGACAGGTCCTCCTACGAGCAGTACTTC | CASSEDRSSYEQYF
TRBJ2-1 | NA | TRBV7-6 | TRBD1 | TGTGCCAGCAGCTTAGGAGGGGGCGGACAGGGACCCTACAATGAGCAGTTCTTC | CASSLGGGGQGPYNEQFF
TRBJ1-5 | NA | TRBV9 | NA | TGTGCCAGCAGCGTCGGGGCCGGGGCCGGCCACAATCAGCCCCAGCATTTT | CASSVGAGAGHNQPQHF
TRBJ2-3 | few | TRBV12-3/TRBV12-4 | NA | TGTGCCACCCAGACGAGGGGCCCAGATACGCAGTATTTT | CATQTRGPDTQYF
TRBJ2-5 | few | TRBV7-8 | TRBD2 | TGTGCCAGCAGCTTAAGCGCGGGAGGGGGGGAGACCCAGTACTTC | CASSLSAGGGETQYF
TRBJ2-1 | few | TRBV12-3/TRBV12-4 | TRBD2 | TGTGCCAGCAGCAGGACTAGCGGGGGGGCCTACAATGAGCAGTTCTTC | CASSRTSGGAYNEQFF
TRBJ2-7 | few | TRBV7-8 | TRBD2 | TGTGCCAGCAGCTTCGGGGGGGCTAGCGAGGTCTACGAGCAGTACTTC | CASSFGGASEVYEQYF
TRBJ2-5 | few | TRBV7-6 | TRBD2 | TGTGCCAGCAGCTTAGAGGTGGGGCTAGCGGGGGTCCGAGAGACCCAGTACTTC | CASSLEVGLAGVRETQYF
TRBJ2-2 | many | TRBV11-2 | NA | TGTGCCAGCAGCTTAGATGTGGCTACCGGGGAGCTGTTTTTT | CASSLDVATGELFF
TRBJ2-7 | NA | TRBV7-9 | NA | TGTGCCAGCAGCTTAGGGGTCGGAACAGAAGCCTACGAGCAGTACTTC | CASSLGVGTEAYEQYF
TRBJ2-7 | few | TRBV7-2 | NA | TGTGCCAGCAGCTCCCCGCCGGAGGGGCCCCGCTACGAGCAGTACTTC | CASSSPPEGPRYEQYF
TRBJ2-1 | few | TRBV7-6 | NA | TGTGCCAGCAGCTTACGCATCGATGAGCAGTTCTTC | CASSLRIDEQFF
TRBJ1-5 | NA | TRBV7-9 | NA | TGTGCCAGCAGTCAAACAGGCTCACGGCCCCAGCATTTT | CASSQTGSRPQHF
TRBJ2-1 | few | TRBV19 | TRBD2 | TGTGCCAGTAGTGGCGGAACTAGCGGGGGTAGCGATGAGCAGTTCTTC | CASSGGTSGGSDEQFF
TRBJ1-5 | NA | TRBV6-2/TRBV6-3 | NA | TGTGCCAGCAGTTACTCTGGGTTATCCGGGACCTACCTCGTAGATCAGCCCCAGCATTTT | CASSYSGLSGTYLVDQPQHF
TRBJ2-3 | NA | TRBV6-2/TRBV6-3 | TRBD2 | TGTGCCAGCAGTCTTGAGGGGAGGGAGATCCCCACAGATACGCAGTATTTT | CASSLEGREIPTDTQYF
TRBJ2-1 | few | TRBV9 | TRBD2 | TGTGCCAGCAGCGTAGCGTCCGGGCGGGCTAGCGGATACAATGAGCAGTTCTTC | CASSVASGRASGYNEQFF
TRBJ2-7 | few | TRBV4-1 | NA | TGCGCCAGCAGCCAGGGAAGCGGAGCCTACGAGCAGTACTTC | CASSQGSGAYEQYF
TRBJ2-1 | NA | TRBV9 | NA | TGTGCCAGCAGCCCAACTAACAATGAGCAGTTCTTC | CASSPTNNEQFF
TRBJ2-3 | many | TRBV15 | NA | TGTGCCACCAGCAGAGATCTCAGTCTGGTTGATACGCAGTATTTT | CATSRDLSLVDTQYF